This T cell receptor (beta chain) was captured in a study of PD-L1 blockade in urothelial cancer. As for this clone: Its antigen remains unidentified.

Notes on the study in general: Stronger expansion of tumor-associated clones in blood at 3 weeks distinguished durable-benefit patients.

Time point described: peripheral blood 6 weeks after treatment start. CDR3 length: 15 residues. The germline V gene has CDR1 LNHDA and CDR2 SQIVND (reference sequence). V dropped 10 bases and J dropped 3; count of bases not matched to a gene: 12. The repertoire was sequenced with immunoSEQ multiplex PCR; TCRdb's copy has only in-frame clones and lacks some. The sample lists 65,000 to 85,000 clones, about 91% seen once, with roughly 0.87% in the top ten. The chain couples TRBV19 to TRBJ2-1; 7 bases map to TRBD2. The specimen comprised PBMCs, sampled around atezolizumab (anti-PD-L1) treatment. This sequence was found in a woman aged 80 or over with urothelial cancer. The CDR3 spells CATSAGTTLYNEQFF. The CDR3 DNA follows: TGTGCCACCTCGGCCGGGACTACACTCTACAATGAGCAGTTCTTC.